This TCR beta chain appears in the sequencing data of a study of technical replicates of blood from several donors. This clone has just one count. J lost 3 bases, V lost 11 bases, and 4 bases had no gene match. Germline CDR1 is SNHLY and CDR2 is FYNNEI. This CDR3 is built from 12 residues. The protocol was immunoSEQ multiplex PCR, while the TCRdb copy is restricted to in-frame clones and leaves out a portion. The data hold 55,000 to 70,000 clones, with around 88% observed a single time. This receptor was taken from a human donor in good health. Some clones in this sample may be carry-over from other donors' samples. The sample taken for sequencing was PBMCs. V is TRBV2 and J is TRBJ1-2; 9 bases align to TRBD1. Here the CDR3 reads CAGRQGDYGYTF. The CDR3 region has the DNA TGTGCCGGTAGACAGGGGGACTATGGCTACACCTTC.